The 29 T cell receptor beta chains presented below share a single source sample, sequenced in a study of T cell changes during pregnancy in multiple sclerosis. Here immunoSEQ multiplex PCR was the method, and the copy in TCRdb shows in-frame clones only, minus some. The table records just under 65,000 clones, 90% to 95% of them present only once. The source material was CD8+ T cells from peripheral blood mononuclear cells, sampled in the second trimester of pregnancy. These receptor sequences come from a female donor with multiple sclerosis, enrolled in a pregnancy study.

CDR3: CASSPRVTGQETQYF. CDR3 nucleotide sequence: TGTGCCAGCAGCCCGAGGGTGACAGGACAAGAGACCCAGTACTTC. This chain joins TRBV7-9 and TRBJ2-5; possibly TRBD1 for D (6 bases). Germline CDR1 is SEHNR and CDR2 is FQNEAQ (reference sequence). The CDR3 has 15 residues. Trimming took 5 bases from V and 2 from J, leaving 15 bases between them. Based on the CDR3 plus reference TRBV7-9 and TRBJ2-5, the full variable domain is DTGVSQNPRHKITKRGQNVTFRCDPISEHNRLYWYRQTLGQGPEFLTYFQNEAQLEKSRLLSDRFSAERPKGSFSTLEIQRTEQGDSAMYLCASSPRVTGQETQYFGPGTRLLVL.

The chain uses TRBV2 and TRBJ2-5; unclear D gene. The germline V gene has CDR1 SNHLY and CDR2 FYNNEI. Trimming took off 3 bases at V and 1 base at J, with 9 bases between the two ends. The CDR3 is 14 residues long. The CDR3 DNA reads TGTGCCAGCAGTGAGATAACGGTCCAAGAGACCCAGTACTTC. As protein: CASSEITVQETQYF.

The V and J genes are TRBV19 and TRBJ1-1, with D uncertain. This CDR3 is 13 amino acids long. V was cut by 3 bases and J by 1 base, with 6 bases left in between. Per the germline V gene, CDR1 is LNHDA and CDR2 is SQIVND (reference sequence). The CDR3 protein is CASSIRENTEAFF. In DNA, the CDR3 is TGTGCCAGTAGTATTCGAGAGAACACTGAAGCTTTCTTT.

In DNA, the CDR3 is TGTGCCAGCAGCATTACTAGCGGGAGGGCCGATGAGCAGTTCTTC. Translated, it gives CASSITSGRADEQFF. The V call is TRBV5-4, the J call TRBJ2-1, with 13 bases that match TRBD2. Germline assignment: CDR1 SGHNT and CDR2 YYREEE (reference sequence). The length of the CDR3 is 15 residues. V lost 4 bases, J lost 8 bases, and 6 bases stayed unmatched.

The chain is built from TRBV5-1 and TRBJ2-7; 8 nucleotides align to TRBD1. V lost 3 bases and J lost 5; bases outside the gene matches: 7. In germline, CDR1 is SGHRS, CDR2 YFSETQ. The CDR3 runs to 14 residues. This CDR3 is CASSSGQAGDEQYF. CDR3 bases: TGCGCCAGCAGCTCGGGACAGGCCGGCGACGAGCAGTACTTC.

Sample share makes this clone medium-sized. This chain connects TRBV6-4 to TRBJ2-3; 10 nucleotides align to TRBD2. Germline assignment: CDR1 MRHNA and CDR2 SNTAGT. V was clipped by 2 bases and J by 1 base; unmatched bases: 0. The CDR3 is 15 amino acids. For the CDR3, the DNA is TGTGCCAGCAGTGACGGGACTAGCGGCACAGATACGCAGTATTTT. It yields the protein CASSDGTSGTDTQYF.

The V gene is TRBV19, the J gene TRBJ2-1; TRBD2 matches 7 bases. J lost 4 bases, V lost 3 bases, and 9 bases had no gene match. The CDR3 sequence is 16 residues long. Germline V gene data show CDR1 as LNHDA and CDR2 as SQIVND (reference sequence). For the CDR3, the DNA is TGTGCCAGTAGTATGGACCTTTGGGGGGGATACAATGAGCAGTTCTTC. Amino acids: CASSMDLWGGYNEQFF.

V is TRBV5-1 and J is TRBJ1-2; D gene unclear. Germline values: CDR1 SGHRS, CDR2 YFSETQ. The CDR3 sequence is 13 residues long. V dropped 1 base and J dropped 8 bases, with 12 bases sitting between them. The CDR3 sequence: CASSLSGSGGYTF. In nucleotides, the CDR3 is TGCGCCAGCAGCTTGTCGGGGTCGGGGGGCTACACCTTC. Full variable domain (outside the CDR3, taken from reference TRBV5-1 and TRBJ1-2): KAGVTQTPRYLIKTRGQQVTLSCSPISGHRSVSWYQQTPGQGLQFLFEYFSETQRNKGNFPGRFSGRQFSNSRSEMNVSTLELGDSALYLCASSLSGSGGYTFGSGTRLTVV.

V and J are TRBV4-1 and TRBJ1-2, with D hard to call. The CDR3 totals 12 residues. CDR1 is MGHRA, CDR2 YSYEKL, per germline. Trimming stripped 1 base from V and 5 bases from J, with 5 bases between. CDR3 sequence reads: CASSQASYGYTF. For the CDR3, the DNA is TGCGCCAGCAGCCAAGCCAGTTATGGCTACACCTTC.

Written as DNA, the CDR3 is TGTGCCAGCAGTTGGGGGGGCAGGGACACTGAAGCTTTCTTT. It specifies CASSWGGRDTEAFF. The V call is TRBV27, the J call TRBJ1-1; D may be TRBD1 (6 bases). Trimming pared 4 bases from V and 3 bases from J, leaving 12 bases between. This CDR3 region has 14 residues. Germline values: CDR1 MNHEY, CDR2 SMNVEV (reference sequence).

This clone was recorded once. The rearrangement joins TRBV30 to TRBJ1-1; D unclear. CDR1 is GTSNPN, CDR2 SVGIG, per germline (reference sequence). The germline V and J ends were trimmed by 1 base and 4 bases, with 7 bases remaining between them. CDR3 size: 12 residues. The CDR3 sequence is CAWSEQPTEAFF. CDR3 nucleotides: TGTGCCTGGAGTGAGCAACCCACTGAAGCTTTCTTT.

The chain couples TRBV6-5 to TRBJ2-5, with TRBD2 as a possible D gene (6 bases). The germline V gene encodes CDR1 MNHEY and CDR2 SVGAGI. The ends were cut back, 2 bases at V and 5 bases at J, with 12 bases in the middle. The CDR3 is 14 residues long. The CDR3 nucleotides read TGTGCCAGCAGTTACGGGACTGCGGCGGAGACCCAGTACTTC. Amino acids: CASSYGTAAETQYF.

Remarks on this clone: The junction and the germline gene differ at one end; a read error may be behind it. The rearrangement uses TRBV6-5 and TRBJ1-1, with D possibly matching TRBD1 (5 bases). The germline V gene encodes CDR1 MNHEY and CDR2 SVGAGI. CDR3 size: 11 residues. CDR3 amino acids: CASSYGAGRLF. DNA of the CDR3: TGTGCCAGCAGTTACGGGGCCGGGAGGCTCTTT.

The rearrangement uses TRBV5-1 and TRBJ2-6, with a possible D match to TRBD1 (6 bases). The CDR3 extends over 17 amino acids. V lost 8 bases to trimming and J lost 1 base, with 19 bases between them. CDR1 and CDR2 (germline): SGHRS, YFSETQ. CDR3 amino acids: CARREGQPRSGANVLTF. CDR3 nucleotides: TGCGCCAGGAGAGAGGGACAACCCCGGTCTGGGGCCAACGTCCTGACTTTC.

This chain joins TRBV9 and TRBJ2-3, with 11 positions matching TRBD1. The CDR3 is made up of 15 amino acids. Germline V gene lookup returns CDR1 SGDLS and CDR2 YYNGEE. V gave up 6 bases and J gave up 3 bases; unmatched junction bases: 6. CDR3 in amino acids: CASKPGTGGTDTQYF. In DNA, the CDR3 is TGTGCCAGCAAGCCCGGGACAGGGGGGACAGATACGCAGTATTTT.

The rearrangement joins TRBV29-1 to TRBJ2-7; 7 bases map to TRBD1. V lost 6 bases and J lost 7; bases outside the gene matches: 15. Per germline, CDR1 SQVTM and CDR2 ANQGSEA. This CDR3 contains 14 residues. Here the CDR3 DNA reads TGCAGCGTACTCTCGACAGGGAGTGGTCGGGAGCAGTACTTC. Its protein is CSVLSTGSGREQYF.

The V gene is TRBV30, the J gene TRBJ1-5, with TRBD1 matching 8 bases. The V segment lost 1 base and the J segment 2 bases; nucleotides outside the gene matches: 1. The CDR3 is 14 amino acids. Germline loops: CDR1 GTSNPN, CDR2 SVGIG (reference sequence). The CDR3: CAWSGRGRNQPQHF. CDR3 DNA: TGTGCCTGGAGTGGCAGGGGGCGCAATCAGCCCCAGCATTTT.

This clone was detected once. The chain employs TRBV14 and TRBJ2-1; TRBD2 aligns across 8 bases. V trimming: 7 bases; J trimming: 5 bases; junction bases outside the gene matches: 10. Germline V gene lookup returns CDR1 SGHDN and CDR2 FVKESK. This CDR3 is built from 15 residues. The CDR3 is CASTLSGSSNNEQFF. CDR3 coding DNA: TGTGCCAGCACGTTGAGCGGGAGTTCTAACAATGAGCAGTTCTTC.

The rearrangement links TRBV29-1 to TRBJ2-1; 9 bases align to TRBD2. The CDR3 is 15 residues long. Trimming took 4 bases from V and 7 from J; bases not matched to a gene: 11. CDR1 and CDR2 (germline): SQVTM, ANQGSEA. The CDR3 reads CSVGLAGGPVNEQFF. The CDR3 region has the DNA TGCAGCGTTGGTCTGGCGGGAGGGCCAGTTAATGAGCAGTTCTTC.

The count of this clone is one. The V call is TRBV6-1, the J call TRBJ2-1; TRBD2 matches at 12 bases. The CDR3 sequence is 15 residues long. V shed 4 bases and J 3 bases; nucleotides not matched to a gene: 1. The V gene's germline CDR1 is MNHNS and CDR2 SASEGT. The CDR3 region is CASSGLAGDYNEQFF. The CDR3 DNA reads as TGTGCCAGCAGTGGACTAGCGGGAGACTACAATGAGCAGTTCTTC.

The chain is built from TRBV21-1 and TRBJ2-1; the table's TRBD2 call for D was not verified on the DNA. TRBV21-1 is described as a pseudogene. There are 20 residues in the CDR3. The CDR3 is CASSKVWSYGAGVVCNEQFF. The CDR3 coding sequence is TGTGCCAGCAGCAAAGTTTGGAGTTATGGAGCGGGGGTGGTTTGCAATGAGCAGTTCTTC.

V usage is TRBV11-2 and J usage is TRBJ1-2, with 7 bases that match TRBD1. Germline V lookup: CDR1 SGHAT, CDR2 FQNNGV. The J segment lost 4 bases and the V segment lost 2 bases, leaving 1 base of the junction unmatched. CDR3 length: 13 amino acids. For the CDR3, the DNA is TGTGCCAGCAGCTTATCAGGGGGCTATGGCTACACCTTC. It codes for CASSLSGGYGYTF. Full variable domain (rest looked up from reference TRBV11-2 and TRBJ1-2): EAGVAQSPRYKIIEKRQSVAFWCNPISGHATLYWYQQILGQGPKLLIQFQNNGVVDDSQLPKDRFSAERLKGVDSTLKIQPAKLEDSAVYLCASSLSGGYGYTFGSGTRLTVV.

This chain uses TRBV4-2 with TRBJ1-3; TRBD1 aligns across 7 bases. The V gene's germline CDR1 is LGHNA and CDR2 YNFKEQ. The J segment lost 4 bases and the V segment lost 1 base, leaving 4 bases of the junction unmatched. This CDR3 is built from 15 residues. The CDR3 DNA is TGTGCCAGCAGCCAAGGGGGACAGTTCGGAAACACCATATATTTT. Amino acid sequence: CASSQGGQFGNTIYF.

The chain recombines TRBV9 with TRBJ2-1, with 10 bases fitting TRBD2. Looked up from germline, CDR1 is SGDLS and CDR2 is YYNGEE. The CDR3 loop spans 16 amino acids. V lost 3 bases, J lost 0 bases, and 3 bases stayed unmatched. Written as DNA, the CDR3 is TGTGCCAGCAGCGGCTCTAGCGGGAGCTCCTACAATGAGCAGTTCTTC. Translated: CASSGSSGSSYNEQFF.

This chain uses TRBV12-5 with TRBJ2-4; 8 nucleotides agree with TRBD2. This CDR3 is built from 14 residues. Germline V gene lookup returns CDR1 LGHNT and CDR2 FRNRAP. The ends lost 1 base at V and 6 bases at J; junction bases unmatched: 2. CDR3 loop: CASGLDGLANIQYF. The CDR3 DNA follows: TGTGCTAGTGGTTTGGACGGACTAGCAAACATTCAGTACTTC. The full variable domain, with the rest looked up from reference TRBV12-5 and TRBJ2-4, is DARVTQTPRHKVTEMGQEVTMRCQPILGHNTVFWYRQTMMQGLELLAYFRNRAPLDDSGMPKDRFSAEMPDATLATLKIQPSEPRDSAVYFCASGLDGLANIQYFGAGTRLSVL.

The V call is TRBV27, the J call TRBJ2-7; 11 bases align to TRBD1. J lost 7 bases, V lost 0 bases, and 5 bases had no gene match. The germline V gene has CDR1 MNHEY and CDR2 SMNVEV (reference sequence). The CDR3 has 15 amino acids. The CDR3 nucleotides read TGTGCCAGCAGTTTATCCGGGACAGGGGGGCGTGAGCAGTACTTC. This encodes CASSLSGTGGREQYF.

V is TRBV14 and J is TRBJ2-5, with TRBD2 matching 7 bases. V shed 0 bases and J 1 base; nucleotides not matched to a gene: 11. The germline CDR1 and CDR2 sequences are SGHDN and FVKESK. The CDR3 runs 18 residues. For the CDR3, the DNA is TGTGCCAGCAGCCAAGAATCACAGCGGGGACTCATCCAAGAGACCCAGTACTTC. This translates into CASSQESQRGLIQETQYF. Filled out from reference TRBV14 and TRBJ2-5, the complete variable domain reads EAGVTQFPSHSVIEKGQTVTLRCDPISGHDNLYWYRRVMGKEIKFLLHFVKESKQDESGMPNNRFLAERTGGTYSTLKVQPAELEDSGVYFCASSQESQRGLIQETQYFGPGTRLLVL.

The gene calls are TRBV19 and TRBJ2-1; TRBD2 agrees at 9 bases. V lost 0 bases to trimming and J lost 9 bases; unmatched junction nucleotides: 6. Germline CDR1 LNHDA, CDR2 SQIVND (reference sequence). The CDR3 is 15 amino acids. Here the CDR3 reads CASSIDAGGMGEQFF. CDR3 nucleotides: TGTGCCAGTAGTATAGACGCGGGAGGGATGGGTGAGCAGTTCTTC.

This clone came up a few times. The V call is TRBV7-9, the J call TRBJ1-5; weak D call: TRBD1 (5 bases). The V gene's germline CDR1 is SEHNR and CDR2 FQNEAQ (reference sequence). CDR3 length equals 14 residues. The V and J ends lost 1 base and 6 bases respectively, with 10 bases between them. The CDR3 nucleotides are TGTGCCAGCAGCTTAGTAGGGGAGGGTCAGCCCCAGCATTTT. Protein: CASSLVGEGQPQHF.